The 17 T cell receptor beta chains below were found in one sample sequenced in a study of Graves' ophthalmopathy and Graves' hyperthyroidism. Amplification of the TCR beta CDR3 regions used RNA transcripts (as template). RT-PCR in the first round used HTBI primers; a second-round multiplex PCR followed. Each CDR3 protein gets one entry after TCRdb re-called the multiplex PCR reads with MiXCR. This sample yields about 500,000 distinct CDR3 sequences, of which under 40% are seen a single time; roughly 4% belongs to the top ten. Sequences were obtained from peripheral blood or thyroid tissue (not recorded which). These receptors originate from an adult man with Graves' hyperthyroidism.

V and J are TRBV5-1 and TRBJ2-5; D gene uncertain. Germline V lookup: CDR1 SGHRS, CDR2 YFSETQ. The V and J ends lost 0 bases and 2 bases respectively, with 14 bases between them. CDR3 length: 16 amino acids. Here the CDR3 reads CASSLEYLSSQETQYF. The CDR3 DNA is TGCGCCAGCAGCTTGGAGTACTTAAGTTCGCAAGAGACCCAGTACTTC. The variable domain in full, with the rest retrieved from reference TRBV5-1 and TRBJ2-5, is KAGVTQTPRYLIKTRGQQVTLSCSPISGHRSVSWYQQTPGQGLQFLFEYFSETQRNKGNFPGRFSGRQFSNSRSEMNVSTLELGDSALYLCASSLEYLSSQETQYFGPGTRLLVL.

This clonotype appeared a few times. This sequence joins TRBV10-3 and TRBJ2-7, with TRBD1 as a possible D gene (6 bases). In germline, CDR1 is ENHRY, CDR2 SYGVKD. With 8 bases removed from V and 0 bases from J, the gap between germline ends came to 17 bases. CDR3 size: 15 residues. CDR3 in DNA: TGTGCCATCTCCCGGACAGATGCGAGCTCCTACGAGCAGTACTTC. Translated, it gives CAISRTDASSYEQYF.

This clonotype was observed many times. The chain carries TRBV13 and TRBJ1-1; 7 bases line up with TRBD1. CDR1 is PRHDT, CDR2 FYEKMQ, per germline (reference sequence). After removal of 0 bases from V and 6 bases from J, the junction contained 4 bases not matched to a gene. The CDR3 length is 14 residues. The CDR3 DNA follows: TGTGCCAGCAGCTTAGGACAGGGGATGGCTGAAGCTTTCTTT. Translating gives CASSLGQGMAEAFF.

This chain connects TRBV7-2 to TRBJ1-1, with D possibly being TRBD1 (6 bases). The CDR3 covers 16 residues. V lost 5 bases, J lost 4 bases, and 20 bases lay in between. Germline V lookup: CDR1 SGHTA, CDR2 FQGNSA. The chain's CDR3 is CASSQDGGRGSTEAFF. CDR3 coding DNA: TGTGCCAGCAGCCAAGATGGGGGGCGGGGTAGCACTGAAGCTTTCTTT.

This clonotype has a handful of counts. This sequence joins TRBV7-3 and TRBJ2-7; D gene uncertain. The J call is uncertain, as TRBJ2-1 better fits the DNA end. The germline gives CDR1 SGHTA, CDR2 FQGTGA. This CDR3 is 14 amino acids long. The CDR3 here is CASSLDWIYNEQFF. DNA of the CDR3: TGTGCCAGCAGCTTAGACTGGATCTACAATGAGCAGTTCTTC.

This rearrangement joins TRBV29-1 to TRBJ2-7, with a weak D call TRBD1 (6 bases). Germline assignment: CDR1 SQVTM and CDR2 ANQGSEA. Trimming removed 0 bases from V and 2 bases from J, with 11 bases in between. The CDR3 runs 14 residues. For the CDR3, the DNA is TGCAGCGTTGAAGAGAGGACAGTGCCCTACGAGCAGTACTTC. Translating gives CSVEERTVPYEQYF.

This clonotype was recorded at least ten times. The chain employs TRBV5-1 and TRBJ2-2, with 7 bases that match TRBD1. The CDR3 consists of 15 residues. Germline values: CDR1 SGHRS, CDR2 YFSETQ. Trimming cost V 6 bases and J 4 bases; bases outside gene matches: 9. Written as DNA, the CDR3 is TGCGCCAGCACCCTCCGACAGGGTAGCACCGGGGAGCTGTTTTTT. This sequence encodes CASTLRQGSTGELFF.

This clonotype was seen more than once but under ten times. The rearrangement uses TRBV6-5 and TRBJ2-7; the D is unclear. Germline V lookup: CDR1 MNHEY, CDR2 SVGAGI. With 7 bases removed from V and 2 bases from J, the gap between germline ends came to 12 bases. CDR3 length: 13 residues. The CDR3 reads CASTSPQPYEQYF. CDR3 nucleotides: TGTGCCAGCACTTCCCCCCAGCCCTACGAGCAGTACTTC.

This clonotype was recorded many times. The rearrangement joins TRBV20-1 to TRBJ1-2; possible D gene TRBD1, 6 bases. CDR1 and CDR2 from the germline V gene are DFQATT and SNEGSKA (reference sequence). The CDR3 runs to 13 residues. Trimming shortened V by 6 bases and J by 3 bases, and 14 bases separated the two germline ends. CDR3 in DNA: TGCAGTGCCAGACCGGACAGCCACTATGGCTACACCTTC. Encoded protein: CSARPDSHYGYTF.

This clonotype was detected ten times or more. The chain is built from TRBV20-1 and TRBJ2-7; D is ambiguous. Per the germline V gene, CDR1 is DFQATT and CDR2 is SNEGSKA (reference sequence). Trimming took 6 bases from V and 3 from J, leaving 9 bases between them. The CDR3 has 11 amino acids. CDR3: CSASLGYEQYF. The DNA of the CDR3 is TGCAGTGCATCCCTAGGCTACGAGCAGTACTTC.

This clonotype came up once. V and J are TRBV7-3 and TRBJ1-5, with D possibly TRBD1 on 5 matching bases. The CDR3 loop spans 16 amino acids. Germline loops: CDR1 SGHTA, CDR2 FQGTGA. Trimming removed 3 bases at V and 11 bases at J, with 23 bases between. The CDR3 reads CASSLWAWGGQETQHF. The CDR3 coding sequence is TGTGCCAGCAGCTTGTGGGCTTGGGGGGGTCAAGAGACCCAGCATTTT. The whole variable domain, filled in from reference TRBV7-3 and TRBJ1-5, reads GAGVSQTPSNKVTEKGKYVELRCDPISGHTALYWYRQSLGQGPEFLIYFQGTGAADDSGLPNDRFFAVRPEGSVSTLKIQRTERGDSAVYLCASSLWAWGGQETQHFGDGTRLSIL.

The J gene is TRBJ1-1, the V gene TRBV7-9; no reliable D call. Trimming took 6 bases from V and 2 from J, leaving 19 bases between them. There are 16 residues in the CDR3. In germline, CDR1 is SEHNR, CDR2 FQNEAQ (reference sequence). CDR3 coding DNA: TGTGCCAGCAGTCAACAGTCCTCGCGGCGTAACACTGAAGCTTTCTTT. The encoded protein is CASSQQSSRRNTEAFF.

This clonotype was detected only a few times. The V gene is TRBV24-1, the J gene TRBJ1-1; 7 bases match TRBD1. This CDR3 has 16 residues. The ends lost 2 bases at V and 14 bases at J; junction bases unmatched: 19. In germline, CDR1 is KGHDR, CDR2 SFDVKD. CDR3 DNA: TGTGCCACCAGTGATTATCGACAGGGTGTAAACAATGAGCAGTTCTTT. Translating it yields CATSDYRQGVNNEQFF.

CDR3 nucleotide sequence: TGTGCCAGCAGCCCGGGACAAGGCCTCACAGATACGCAGTATTTT. Translating gives CASSPGQGLTDTQYF. This sequence joins TRBV11-2 and TRBJ2-3; possibly TRBD1 for D (6 bases). The CDR3 covers 15 residues. The germline V and J ends were trimmed by 5 bases and 2 bases, with 14 bases remaining between them. The germline CDR1 and CDR2 sequences are SGHAT and FQNNGV.

The V gene is TRBV2, the J gene TRBJ2-5; 8 nucleotides match TRBD2. The germline V gene has CDR1 SNHLY and CDR2 FYNNEI. Trimming cost V 6 bases and J 3 bases; bases outside gene matches: 12. There are 16 residues in the CDR3. CDR3 residues: CASRSTFGGRKETQYF. The CDR3 bases are TGTGCCAGCAGGTCGACCTTTGGCGGGAGGAAAGAGACCCAGTACTTC.

The chain joins TRBV20-1 to TRBJ1-2; 10 bases are a match to TRBD1. The CDR3 sequence is 13 residues long. The germline V gene encodes CDR1 DFQATT and CDR2 SNEGSKA (reference sequence). V shed 4 bases, J shed 6 bases, and the junction held 5 bases outside the gene matches. The CDR3 here is CSANTGTGDGYTF. The DNA for the CDR3 is TGCAGTGCTAATACCGGGACAGGGGATGGCTACACCTTC.

This clonotype came up many times. This chain connects TRBV10-2 to TRBJ1-5; TRBD1 agrees at 8 bases. The CDR3 runs to 15 residues. Germline V CDR1 and CDR2: WSHSY, SAAADI. V was pared by 6 bases and J by 6 bases, with 10 bases of the junction left unmatched. In nucleotides, the CDR3 is TGCGCCAGCAGCCCTGGACAGGGAGGAGGTCAGCCCCAGCATTTT. Translating it yields CASSPGQGGGQPQHF.